This entry lists 27 T cell receptor beta chains sequenced from one sample in a study of cytomegalovirus exposure and HLA in healthy donors. The PCR had 60 Vbeta and 13 Jbeta primers. The repertoire was sequenced with immunoSEQ multiplex PCR; TCRdb's copy has only in-frame clones and lacks some. The sample gives 150,000 to 200,000 clones, 65% to 90% of which show up once; 1.9% is in the top ten. The sequenced sample consisted of PBMCs. The receptor set was obtained from a human donor in good health.

The chain is built from TRBV12-5 and TRBJ1-5, with TRBD1 identical over 8 bases. Per germline, CDR1 LGHNT and CDR2 FRNRAP. Losses at the gene ends were 0 bases for V and 7 bases for J; bases not matched to a gene: 5. The CDR3 has 15 amino acids. CDR3 nucleotide sequence: TGTGCTAGTGGTTTGGTTATACAGGGGGGACAGCCCCAGCATTTT. This gives the protein CASGLVIQGGQPQHF. The entire variable domain, with the rest obtained from reference TRBV12-5 and TRBJ1-5, is as follows: DARVTQTPRHKVTEMGQEVTMRCQPILGHNTVFWYRQTMMQGLELLAYFRNRAPLDDSGMPKDRFSAEMPDATLATLKIQPSEPRDSAVYFCASGLVIQGGQPQHFGDGTRLSIL.

The V and J genes are TRBV7-7 and TRBJ1-3; no firm D call. Germline V lookup: CDR1 SSHAT, CDR2 FNYEAQ (reference sequence). The CDR3 covers 15 residues. V lost 0 bases and J 2 bases, leaving 8 bases between the germline ends. Written as DNA, the CDR3 is TGTGCCAGCAGCTTAGCGCTTGGCCCTGGAAACACCATATATTTT. Translated: CASSLALGPGNTIYF.

CDR3 coding DNA: TGTGCCAGCAGCCCAGAGGGTTACGAGCAGTACTTC. The encoded protein is CASSPEGYEQYF. V and J are TRBV7-9 and TRBJ2-5; the D gene is possibly TRBD2 (5 bases). The J call may be mistaken, given a closer DNA end match to TRBJ2-7. In germline, CDR1 is SEHNR, CDR2 FQNEAQ (reference sequence). The CDR3 is 12 residues long.

The rearrangement links TRBV5-1 to TRBJ2-5; 7 bases map to TRBD2. Trimming removed 0 bases from V and 0 bases from J; junction bases left unmatched: 8. Germline CDR1 and CDR2: SGHRS and YFSETQ. This CDR3 is 17 amino acids long. This CDR3 reads CASSLGGFSGYQETQYF. CDR3 DNA: TGCGCCAGCAGCTTGGGGGGGTTTAGCGGGTACCAAGAGACCCAGTACTTC.

The CDR3 region is CASSTPHSGNTIYF. The CDR3, as DNA: TGTGCCAGCAGCACACCCCACTCTGGAAACACCATATATTTT. The chain joins TRBV9 to TRBJ1-3; unclear D gene. The CDR3 has 14 residues. Trimming took 4 bases from V and 0 from J, leaving 8 bases between them. Germline V CDR1 and CDR2: SGDLS, YYNGEE.

The chain has TRBV19 and TRBJ2-3; D might be TRBD1 (6 bases). Germline CDR1 and CDR2: LNHDA and SQIVND (reference sequence). V was pared by 9 bases and J by 4 bases, with 14 bases between. This CDR3 has 13 amino acids. Here the CDR3 reads CASKDRYPDTQYF. The DNA of the CDR3 is TGTGCCAGCAAAGACAGGTACCCAGATACGCAGTATTTT.

The chain combines TRBV4-1 with TRBJ2-5, with D hard to call. CDR1 MGHRA and CDR2 YSYEKL come from the germline V gene. Trimming left V 0 bases short and J 2 bases short, with 7 bases between. CDR3 size: 14 residues. The DNA for the CDR3 is TGCGCCAGCAGCCAAGAGGCCCTTCAAGAGACCCAGTACTTC. Amino acids: CASSQEALQETQYF.

The chain carries TRBV15 and TRBJ2-2; 8 bases line up with TRBD2. Per the germline V gene, CDR1 is LNHNV and CDR2 is YYDKDF (reference sequence). V lost 5 bases to trimming and J lost 7 bases; unmatched junction nucleotides: 9. This CDR3 comprises 15 residues. This CDR3 reads CATSVPGLGDGELFF. The CDR3 DNA follows: TGTGCCACCAGCGTTCCGGGACTAGGGGACGGGGAGCTGTTTTTT.

The genes are TRBV9 and TRBJ2-7; possible D gene TRBD1, 5 bases. Trimming cost V 4 bases and J 0 bases, with 11 bases left between them. From germline, CDR1 is SGDLS and CDR2 YYNGEE. This CDR3 spans 14 amino acids. CDR3 nucleotides: TGTGCCAGCAGCTCCAAAGGGGACTCCTACGAGCAGTACTTC. This translates into CASSSKGDSYEQYF.

V usage is TRBV7-8 and J usage is TRBJ2-7, with a possible D match to TRBD2 (5 bases). CDR3 length equals 13 residues. Per the germline V gene, CDR1 is SGHVS and CDR2 is FQNEAQ. Deletions cut 1 base from V and 4 bases from J, with 8 bases between. CDR3 region: CASSLDRGYEQYF. CDR3 DNA: TGTGCCAGCAGCTTAGATCGGGGATACGAGCAGTACTTC.

This rearrangement joins TRBV5-5 to TRBJ2-1; 15 nucleotides line up with TRBD2. Germline CDR1 is SGHKS and CDR2 is YYEKEE (reference sequence). The CDR3 extends over 15 amino acids. V was clipped by 4 bases and J by 9 bases; unmatched bases: 5. The CDR3 DNA is TGTGCCAGCAGCAACGGGACTAGCGGGGGGCTTGAGCAGTTCTTC. Amino acid sequence: CASSNGTSGGLEQFF.

This clone was recorded a few times. Written as DNA, the CDR3 is TGTGCCAGCAGCCGGACAGAGTTGAACACTGAAGCTTTCTTT. Protein sequence: CASSRTELNTEAFF. This chain connects TRBV7-9 to TRBJ1-1, with D maybe TRBD1 (6 bases). Germline V gene data show CDR1 as SEHNR and CDR2 as FQNEAQ (reference sequence). Trimming cost V 5 bases and J 0 bases, with 10 bases left between them. The length of the CDR3 is 14 residues.

This clone was seen once. The chain recombines TRBV9 with TRBJ2-3, with TRBD1 matching over 11 bases. This CDR3 has 15 residues. Germline assignment: CDR1 SGDLS and CDR2 YYNGEE. The junction had 5 bases not matched to a gene; V was cut back by 4 bases and J by 4 bases. CDR3 sequence reads: CASSPTGQGADTQYF. CDR3 bases: TGTGCCAGCAGCCCAACGGGACAGGGGGCAGATACGCAGTATTTT. The entire variable domain, with the rest obtained from reference TRBV9 and TRBJ2-3, is as follows: DSGVTQTPKHLITATGQRVTLRCSPRSGDLSVYWYQQSLDQGLQFLIQYYNGEERAKGNILERFSAQQFPDLHSELNLSSLELGDSALYFCASSPTGQGADTQYFGPGTRLTVL.

The chain joins TRBV2 to TRBJ2-2, with 8 bases aligning to TRBD2. V was clipped by 8 bases and J by 1 base; unmatched bases: 12. This CDR3 is built from 17 residues. The germline V gene encodes CDR1 SNHLY and CDR2 FYNNEI. The CDR3 is CASSAPPTSGNTGELFF. The CDR3 coding sequence is TGTGCCAGCTCCGCCCCCCCCACTAGCGGGAACACCGGGGAGCTGTTTTTT.

The rearrangement links TRBV7-6 to TRBJ2-5; D is possibly TRBD1 (5 bases). CDR1 and CDR2 (germline): SGHVS, FNYEAQ. This CDR3 has 17 amino acids. V lost 3 bases to trimming and J lost 4 bases, with 21 bases between them. The CDR3 DNA is TGTGCCAGCAGCTTGCCAGCTGGTGGCAGTAGGGGAGAGACCCAGTACTTC. Its translation: CASSLPAGGSRGETQYF.

The chain uses TRBV14 and TRBJ1-2, with 7 nucleotides matching TRBD1. This CDR3 has 14 amino acids. The germline CDR1 and CDR2 sequences are SGHDN and FVKESK. V lost 3 bases and J lost 4; bases outside the gene matches: 5. The CDR3 is CASSHTGAGYGYTF. CDR3 coding DNA: TGTGCCAGCAGCCACACAGGGGCTGGCTATGGCTACACCTTC.

This clone was seen only a few times. Germline is not matched at one junction end, which may reflect a read error. This rearrangement joins TRBV7-7 to TRBJ2-1; D is possibly TRBD2 (7 bases). Germline values: CDR1 SSHAT, CDR2 FNYEAQ (reference sequence). The CDR3 extends over 17 amino acids. The CDR3: CASSSLKGGGLTNEQFF. For the CDR3, the DNA is TGTGCTAGCAGCTCCTTAAAGGGGGGGGGCCTCACCAATGAGCAGTTCTTC.

This clone was recorded only once. J is TRBJ2-1 and V is TRBV10-3, with D unresolved. CDR1 and CDR2 (germline): ENHRY, SYGVKD. There are 12 residues in the CDR3. Deletions cut 5 bases from V and 5 bases from J, with 7 bases between. CDR3 bases: TGTGCCATCAGTTTAGACAACAATGAGCAGTTCTTC. This gives the protein CAISLDNNEQFF.

V gene TRBV5-4 combines with J gene TRBJ2-2, with TRBD1 matching 8 bases. Trimming removed 4 bases from V and 7 bases from J; junction bases left unmatched: 6. The germline CDR1 and CDR2 sequences are SGHNT and YYREEE (reference sequence). The CDR3 is 14 amino acids. CDR3 amino acids: CASSLQGASGELFF. CDR3 coding DNA: TGTGCCAGCAGCCTGCAGGGGGCGAGCGGGGAGCTGTTTTTT.

This clone appeared a few times. V and J are TRBV6-6 and TRBJ1-1; 7 positions match TRBD1. CDR1 is MNHNY, CDR2 SVGAGI, per germline (reference sequence). V trimming: 4 bases; J trimming: 11 bases; junction bases outside the gene matches: 16. The CDR3 spans 15 residues. The CDR3 DNA reads TGTGCCAGCAGTTCCGGGACAGTTAGCATTCGGGTGGCTTTCTTT. It encodes CASSSGTVSIRVAFF.

This clone was seen a single time. This chain links TRBV5-4 with TRBJ2-7; possible D gene TRBD1, 8 bases. Trimming took off 1 base at V and 4 bases at J, with 27 bases between the two ends. The CDR3 length is 19 residues. Germline CDR1 reads SGHNT; CDR2 reads YYREEE (reference sequence). CDR3 bases: TGTGCCAGCAGCTTGCAGCGGGGCCTAAGTAACAGGGGGTCGTACGAGCAGTACTTC. Amino acids: CASSLQRGLSNRGSYEQYF. The entire variable domain, with the rest obtained from reference TRBV5-4 and TRBJ2-7, is as follows: ETGVTQSPTHLIKTRGQQVTLRCSSQSGHNTVSWYQQALGQGPQFIFQYYREEENGRGNFPPRFSGLQFPNYSSELNVNALELDDSALYLCASSLQRGLSNRGSYEQYFGPGTRLTVT.

J is TRBJ2-5 and V is TRBV9, with TRBD2 identical over 8 bases. Germline V gene sequence: CDR1 SGDLS, CDR2 YYNGEE. The CDR3 contains 15 residues. Trimming removed 2 bases from V and 1 base from J; junction bases left unmatched: 4. The CDR3: CASSVSGEPQETQYF. The CDR3 nucleotides are TGTGCCAGCAGCGTTAGCGGGGAGCCCCAAGAGACCCAGTACTTC.

The chain carries TRBV25-1 and TRBJ2-3; 10 bases are a match to TRBD2. The V segment lost 4 bases and the J segment 0 bases; nucleotides outside the gene matches: 7. Germline assignment: CDR1 MGHDK and CDR2 SYGVNS. The CDR3 has 17 amino acids. CDR3 region: CASSVYSGGTSTDTQYF. CDR3 bases: TGTGCCAGCAGTGTTTATAGCGGGGGGACTAGCACAGATACGCAGTATTTT.

The chain joins TRBV6-5 to TRBJ2-5; 11 bases are shared with TRBD1. The CDR3 sequence is 15 residues long. Germline V gene sequence: CDR1 MNHEY, CDR2 SVGAGI. V trimming: 2 bases; J trimming: 5 bases; junction bases outside the gene matches: 4. This CDR3 reads CASSYEGTGGETQYF. The CDR3 nucleotides are TGTGCCAGCAGTTACGAAGGGACAGGGGGGGAGACCCAGTACTTC.

The chain links TRBV5-6 to TRBJ2-4; 10 bases are shared with TRBD1. The CDR3 has 14 amino acids. In germline, CDR1 is SGHDT, CDR2 YYEEEE. The trim removed 5 bases at V and 6 bases at J, leaving 5 bases unmatched. The chain's CDR3 is CASRDGTGANIQYF. The CDR3 nucleotides are TGTGCCAGCAGAGACGGGACAGGGGCAAACATTCAGTACTTC. The full variable domain, completed using reference TRBV5-6 and TRBJ2-4, is DAGVTQSPTHLIKTRGQQVTLRCSPKSGHDTVSWYQQALGQGPQFIFQYYEEEERQRGNFPDRFSGHQFPNYSSELNVNALLLGDSALYLCASRDGTGANIQYFGAGTRLSVL.

This chain uses TRBV10-3 with TRBJ2-2, with TRBD1 as a possible D gene (6 bases). The CDR3 runs to 12 residues. Germline V gene sequence: CDR1 ENHRY, CDR2 SYGVKD. V lost 7 bases and J lost 10, with 13 bases in between. In nucleotides, the CDR3 is TGTGCCATCACCTCAGGGGTAGCGGAGCTGTTTTTT. It yields the protein CAITSGVAELFF.

This clone was picked up one time. The V call is TRBV5-1, the J call TRBJ2-5, with a possible D match to TRBD1 (6 bases). Germline V gene sequence: CDR1 SGHRS, CDR2 YFSETQ. The CDR3 sequence is 17 residues long. The V gene lost 0 bases and the J gene lost 0 bases, with 15 bases spanning the gap. CDR3 nucleotides: TGCGCCAGCAGCTTGGCTATCGGGACACTGTACCAAGAGACCCAGTACTTC. Amino acid sequence: CASSLAIGTLYQETQYF.